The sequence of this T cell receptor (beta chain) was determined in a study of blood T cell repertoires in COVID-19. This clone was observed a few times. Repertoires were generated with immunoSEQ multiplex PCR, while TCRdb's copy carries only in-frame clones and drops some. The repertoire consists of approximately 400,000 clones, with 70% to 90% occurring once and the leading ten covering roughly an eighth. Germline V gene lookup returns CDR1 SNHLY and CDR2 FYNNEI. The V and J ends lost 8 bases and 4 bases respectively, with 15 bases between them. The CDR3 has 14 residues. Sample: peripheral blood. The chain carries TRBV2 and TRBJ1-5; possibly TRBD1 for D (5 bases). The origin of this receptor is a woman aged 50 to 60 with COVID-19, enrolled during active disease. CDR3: CASRRGVGNQPQHF. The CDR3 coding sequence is TGTGCCAGCCGGAGGGGAGTGGGGAATCAGCCCCAGCATTTT.